These T cell receptor beta chains were read from a single sample in a study of blood T cell repertoires in COVID-19. The data were produced by immunoSEQ multiplex PCR, yet TCRdb's version contains in-frame clones alone and is incomplete. The sample holds around 140,000 clones, roughly 90% seen once. The sequenced sample was peripheral blood. The receptor source for this set is a man between 65 and 85 years old with active COVID-19. The CDR3 runs from the conserved cysteine through the conserved F or W. D genes are given only for firm matches. Expanded clones get a size class; other rows say once, few or many, or leave the size out.

CDR3 length	V gene	D gene	J gene	clone size	CDR3 DNA	CDR3 protein
13	TRBV9	-	TRBJ1-1	few	TGTGCCAGCAGCGTGGGACATAAGGGTGAAGCTTTCTTT	CASSVGHKGEAFF
15	TRBV7-2	TRBD2	TRBJ2-2	-	TGTGCCAGCAGCCGGACTAGCGGAAGCACCGGGGAGCTGTTTTTT	CASSRTSGSTGELFF
14	TRBV11-2	-	TRBJ2-7	-	TGTGCCAGCAGCCCCCTTCAGGGCTCCTACGAGCAGTACTTC	CASSPLQGSYEQYF
15	TRBV7-9	TRBD2	TRBJ2-4	-	TGTGCCAGCAGCTTAACCGGGACTATAGAAAACATTCAGTACTTC	CASSLTGTIENIQYF
13	TRBV19	-	TRBJ2-4	-	TGTGCCAGTAATTCAGGGGACAAAAACATTCAGTACTTC	CASNSGDKNIQYF
14	TRBV19	TRBD1	TRBJ2-7	-	TGTGCCAGTAGTAATACAGGGGGCGTAGGCGAGCAGTACTTC	CASSNTGGVGEQYF
14	TRBV24-1	-	TRBJ2-2	-	TGTGCCACCAGTGATAGGGGCCTGACCGGGGAGCTGTTTTTT	CATSDRGLTGELFF
13	TRBV30	-	TRBJ1-4	-	TGTGCCTGGTCCGCTCGGGTAGAGGAAAAACTGTTTTTT	CAWSARVEEKLFF
15	TRBV7-8	-	TRBJ2-7	few	TGTGCCAGCAGCTTAGGACGCGGGACCTTTGGAGAGCAGTACTTC	CASSLGRGTFGEQYF
16	TRBV6-4	TRBD2	TRBJ2-3	many	TGTGCCAGCAGTCCCTCAGGAGCGGGAGGTCCAGATACGCAGTATTTT	CASSPSGAGGPDTQYF
19	TRBV4-2	TRBD2	TRBJ2-1	once	TGTGCCAGCAGCCAAGTTAGACTAGCGGGAGGGAGCTCCTACAATGAGCAGTTCTTC	CASSQVRLAGGSSYNEQFF
17	TRBV28	TRBD1	TRBJ1-4	-	TGTGCCAGCAGTCCCTCACCGGGACAGGGGGCAAGTGAAAAACTGTTTTTT	CASSPSPGQGASEKLFF
16	TRBV9	TRBD2	TRBJ2-5	-	TGTGCCAGCAGCCCAATTTTTTCTGGGGGAGGGGAGACCCAGTACTTC	CASSPIFSGGGETQYF
15	TRBV5-1	TRBD1	TRBJ2-3	-	TGCGCCAGCAGCCTCCGGGACAGGGGCACAGATACGCAGTATTTT	CASSLRDRGTDTQYF
12	TRBV5-1	-	TRBJ1-1	-	TGCGCCAGCAGTGGCCTGAACACTGAAGCTTTCTTT	CASSGLNTEAFF
13	TRBV28	-	TRBJ1-1	once	TGTGCCAGCAGTCCCACAGTCTGGGCAGAAGCTTTCTTT	CASSPTVWAEAFF
13	TRBV27	-	TRBJ2-1	-	TGTGCCAGCAGTCCCGGACTCTACAATGAGCAGTTCTTC	CASSPGLYNEQFF
17	TRBV7-2	-	TRBJ2-2	-	TGTGCCAGCAGCTTAGCCTCTACCCACAGGCTAGCCGGGGAGCTGTTTTTT	CASSLASTHRLAGELFF
15	TRBV6-5	-	TRBJ1-4	-	TGTGCCAGCAGCCTAGACGGCAAGGTTAATGAAAAACTGTTTTTT	CASSLDGKVNEKLFF
16	TRBV9	TRBD2	TRBJ2-5	-	TGTGCCAGCAGCCCAGGACTAGCGGTGAGCCAAGAGACCCAGTACTTC	CASSPGLAVSQETQYF
12	TRBV4-2	-	TRBJ2-7	-	TGTGCCAGCAGCCTCCAGGGAGGTGAGCAGTACTTC	CASSLQGGEQYF
14	TRBV6-2/TRBV6-3	-	TRBJ1-1	-	TGTGCCAGCACCCCCGGCGGGGTCAACACTGAAGCTTTCTTT	CASTPGGVNTEAFF
12	TRBV16	-	TRBJ2-7	-	TGTGCCAGCAGCCCACCCCGGGGCGAGCAGTACTTC	CASSPPRGEQYF
16	TRBV27	TRBD2	TRBJ2-3	once	TGTGCCAGCAGTTTCCGGAGCGGGAGGCGCACAGATACGCAGTATTTT	CASSFRSGRRTDTQYF
15	TRBV28	TRBD2	TRBJ2-1	-	TGTGCCAGCACTTTAGCGGGTCGCTCCTACAATGAGCAGTTCTTC	CASTLAGRSYNEQFF
18	TRBV24-1	-	TRBJ2-3	-	TGTGCCACCAGTGATTTATCGGCGGGGTTGGATAGCACAGATACGCAGTATTTT	CATSDLSAGLDSTDTQYF
14	TRBV2	TRBD1	TRBJ1-5	-	TGTGCCAGCAGTGAGGGGACAGGAAATCAGCCCCAGCATTTT	CASSEGTGNQPQHF
14	TRBV14	TRBD2	TRBJ2-1	-	TGTGCCAGCAGCTCGCTCACTCTAGCGGAGAAGCAGTTCTTC	CASSSLTLAEKQFF
16	TRBV9	TRBD2	TRBJ2-1	-	TGTGCCAGCAGCGTCGTAGCGGGAGGAGGCAGAAATGAGCAGTTCTTC	CASSVVAGGGRNEQFF